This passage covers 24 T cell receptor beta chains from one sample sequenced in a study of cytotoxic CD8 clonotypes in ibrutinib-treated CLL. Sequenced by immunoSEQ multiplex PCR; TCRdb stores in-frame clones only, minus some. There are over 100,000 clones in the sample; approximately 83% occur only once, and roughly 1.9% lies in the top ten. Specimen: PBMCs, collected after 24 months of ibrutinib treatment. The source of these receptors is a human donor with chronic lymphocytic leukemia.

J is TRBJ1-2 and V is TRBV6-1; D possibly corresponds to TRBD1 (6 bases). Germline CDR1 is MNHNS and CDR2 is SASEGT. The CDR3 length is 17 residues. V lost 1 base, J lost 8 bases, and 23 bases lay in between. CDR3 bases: TGTGCCAGCAGTGAAGTAGTCAGGGGTATGGATTTGCGGGGCTACACCTTC. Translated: CASSEVVRGMDLRGYTF.

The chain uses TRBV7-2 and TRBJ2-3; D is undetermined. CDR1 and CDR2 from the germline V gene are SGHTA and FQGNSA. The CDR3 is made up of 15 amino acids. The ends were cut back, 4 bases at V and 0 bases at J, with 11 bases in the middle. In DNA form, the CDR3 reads TGTGCCAGCAGCTCTAGTCGGGCAAGCACAGATACGCAGTATTTT. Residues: CASSSSRASTDTQYF.

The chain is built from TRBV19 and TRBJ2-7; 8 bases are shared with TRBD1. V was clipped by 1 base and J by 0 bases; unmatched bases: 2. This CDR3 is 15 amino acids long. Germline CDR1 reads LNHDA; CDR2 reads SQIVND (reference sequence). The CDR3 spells CASSIAGGGSYEQYF. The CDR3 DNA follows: TGTGCCAGTAGTATAGCAGGGGGCGGCTCCTACGAGCAGTACTTC.

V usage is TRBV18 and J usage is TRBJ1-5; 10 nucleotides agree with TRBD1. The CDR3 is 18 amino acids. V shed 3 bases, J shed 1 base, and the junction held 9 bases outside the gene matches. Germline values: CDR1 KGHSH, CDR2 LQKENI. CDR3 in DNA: TGTGCCAGCTCACCGACCGGGACAGGGGTAGGGAGCAATCAGCCCCAGCATTTT. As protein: CASSPTGTGVGSNQPQHF.

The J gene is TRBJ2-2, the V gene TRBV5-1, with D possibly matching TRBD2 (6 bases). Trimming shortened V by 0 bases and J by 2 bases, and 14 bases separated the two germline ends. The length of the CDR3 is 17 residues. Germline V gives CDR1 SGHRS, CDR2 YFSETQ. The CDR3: CASSLGSGLLNTGELFF. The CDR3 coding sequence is TGCGCCAGCAGCTTGGGATCAGGACTACTCAACACCGGGGAGCTGTTTTTT. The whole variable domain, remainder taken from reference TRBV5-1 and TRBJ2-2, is KAGVTQTPRYLIKTRGQQVTLSCSPISGHRSVSWYQQTPGQGLQFLFEYFSETQRNKGNFPGRFSGRQFSNSRSEMNVSTLELGDSALYLCASSLGSGLLNTGELFFGEGSRLTVL.

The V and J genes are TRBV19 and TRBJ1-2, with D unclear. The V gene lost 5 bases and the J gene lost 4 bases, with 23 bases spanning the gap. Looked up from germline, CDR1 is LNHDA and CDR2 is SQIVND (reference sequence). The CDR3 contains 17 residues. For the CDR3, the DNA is TGTGCCAGTAGTCCCCTCTTCGACCAGGTTTTTATCTATGGCTACACCTTC. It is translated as CASSPLFDQVFIYGYTF.

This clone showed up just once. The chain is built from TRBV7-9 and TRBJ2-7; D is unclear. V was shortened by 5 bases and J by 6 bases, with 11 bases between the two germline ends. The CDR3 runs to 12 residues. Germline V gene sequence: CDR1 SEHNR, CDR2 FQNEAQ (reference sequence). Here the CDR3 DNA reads TGTGCCAGCAGCCCAAGTTCGGGCGAGCAGTACTTC. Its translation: CASSPSSGEQYF.

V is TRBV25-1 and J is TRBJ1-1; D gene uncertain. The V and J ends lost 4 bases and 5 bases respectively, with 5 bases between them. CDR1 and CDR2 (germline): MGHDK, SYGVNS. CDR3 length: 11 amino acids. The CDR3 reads CASSGWTEAFF. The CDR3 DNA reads TGTGCCAGCAGTGGGTGGACTGAAGCTTTCTTT.

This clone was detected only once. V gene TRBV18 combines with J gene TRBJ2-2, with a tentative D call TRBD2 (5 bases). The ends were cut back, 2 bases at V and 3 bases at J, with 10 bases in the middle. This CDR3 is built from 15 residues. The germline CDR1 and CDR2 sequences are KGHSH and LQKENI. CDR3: CASSPTRGYTGELFF. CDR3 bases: TGTGCCAGCTCACCAACTCGAGGGTACACCGGGGAGCTGTTTTTT.

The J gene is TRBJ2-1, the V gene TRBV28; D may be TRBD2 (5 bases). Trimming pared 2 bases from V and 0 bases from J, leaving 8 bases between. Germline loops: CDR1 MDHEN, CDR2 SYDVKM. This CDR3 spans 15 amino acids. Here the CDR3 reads CASSLKRSSYNEQFF. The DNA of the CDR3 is TGTGCCAGCAGTTTAAAGCGGAGCTCCTACAATGAGCAGTTCTTC.

CDR3 nucleotide sequence: TGTGCCAGCTGTCTCCAGGGGATGGGGGAAAAACTGTTTTTT. The encoded protein is CASCLQGMGEKLFF. V is TRBV28 and J is TRBJ1-4; TRBD1 is a possible D gene (6 bases). This CDR3 spans 14 amino acids. The germline V gene encodes CDR1 MDHEN and CDR2 SYDVKM. The V end was cut by 8 bases, the J end by 8 bases, with 18 bases between.

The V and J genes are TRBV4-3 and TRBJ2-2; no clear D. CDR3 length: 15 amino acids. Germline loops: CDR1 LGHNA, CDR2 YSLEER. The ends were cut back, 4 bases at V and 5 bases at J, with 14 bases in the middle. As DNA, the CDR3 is TGCGCCAGCAGCCGGACGGGCCTCGGAACCGGGGAGCTGTTTTTT. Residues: CASSRTGLGTGELFF.

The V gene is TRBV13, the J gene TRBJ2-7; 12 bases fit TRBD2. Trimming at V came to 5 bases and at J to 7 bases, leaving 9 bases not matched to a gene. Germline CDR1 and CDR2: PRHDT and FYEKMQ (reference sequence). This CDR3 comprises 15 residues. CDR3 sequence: CASSKTSGGLREQYF. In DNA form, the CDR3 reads TGTGCCAGCAGCAAAACTAGCGGGGGGTTAAGGGAGCAGTACTTC.

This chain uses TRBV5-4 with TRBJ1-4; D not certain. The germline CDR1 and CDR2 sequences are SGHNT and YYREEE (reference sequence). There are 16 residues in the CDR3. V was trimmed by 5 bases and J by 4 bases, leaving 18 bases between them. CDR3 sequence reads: CASSSQRAGDNEKLFF. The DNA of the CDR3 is TGTGCCAGCAGTTCCCAGCGGGCAGGTGATAATGAAAAACTGTTTTTT.

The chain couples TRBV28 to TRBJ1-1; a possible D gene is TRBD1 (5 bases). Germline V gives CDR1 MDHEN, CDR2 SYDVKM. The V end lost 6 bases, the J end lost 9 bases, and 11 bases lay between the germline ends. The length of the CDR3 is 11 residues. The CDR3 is CASRLQAKAFF. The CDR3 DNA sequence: TGTGCCAGCAGACTACAGGCCAAAGCTTTCTTT. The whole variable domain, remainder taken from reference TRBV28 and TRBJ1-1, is DVKVTQSSRYLVKRTGEKVFLECVQDMDHENMFWYRQDPGLGLRLIYFSYDVKMKEKGDIPEGYSVSREKKERFSLILESASTNQTSMYLCASRLQAKAFFGQGTRLTVV.

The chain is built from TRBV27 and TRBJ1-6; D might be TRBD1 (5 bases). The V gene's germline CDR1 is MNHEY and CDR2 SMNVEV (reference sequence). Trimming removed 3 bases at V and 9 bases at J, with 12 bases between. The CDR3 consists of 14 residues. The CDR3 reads CASSLEGLGSPLHF. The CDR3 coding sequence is TGTGCCAGCAGTTTGGAGGGGTTAGGTTCACCCCTCCACTTT.

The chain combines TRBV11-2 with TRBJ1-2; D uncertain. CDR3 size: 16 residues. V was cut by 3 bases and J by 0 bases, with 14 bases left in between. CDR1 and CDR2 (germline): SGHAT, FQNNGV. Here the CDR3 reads CASSFVTDYSNYGYTF. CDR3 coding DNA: TGTGCCAGCAGCTTTGTGACGGACTACTCTAACTATGGCTACACCTTC.

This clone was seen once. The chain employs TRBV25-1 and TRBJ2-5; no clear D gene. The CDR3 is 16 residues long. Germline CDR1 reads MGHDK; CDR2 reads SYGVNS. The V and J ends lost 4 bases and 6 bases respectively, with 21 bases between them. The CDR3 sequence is CASSASSRLWMQTQYF. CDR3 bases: TGTGCCAGCAGTGCCTCCTCTAGGTTGTGGATGCAGACCCAGTACTTC.

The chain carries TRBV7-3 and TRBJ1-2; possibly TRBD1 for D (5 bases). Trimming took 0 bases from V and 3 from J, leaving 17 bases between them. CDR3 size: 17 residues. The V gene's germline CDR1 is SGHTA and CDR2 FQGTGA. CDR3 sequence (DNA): TGTGCCAGCAGCTTAACACCCCGAGAGGGGCAGGACTATGGCTACACCTTC. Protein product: CASSLTPREGQDYGYTF.

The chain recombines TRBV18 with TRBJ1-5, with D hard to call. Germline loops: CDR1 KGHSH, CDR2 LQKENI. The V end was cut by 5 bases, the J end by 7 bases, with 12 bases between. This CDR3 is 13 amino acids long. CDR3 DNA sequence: TGTGCCAGCTCATCGGGAGCCGAACAGCCCCAGCATTTT. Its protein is CASSSGAEQPQHF.

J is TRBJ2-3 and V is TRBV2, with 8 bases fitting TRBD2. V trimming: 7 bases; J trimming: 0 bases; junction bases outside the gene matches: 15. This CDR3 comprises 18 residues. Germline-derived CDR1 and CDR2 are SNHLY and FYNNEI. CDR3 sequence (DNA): TGTGCCAGCAAGGCGAGCGGGAGTCCCTTATCTAGCACAGATACGCAGTATTTT. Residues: CASKASGSPLSSTDTQYF.

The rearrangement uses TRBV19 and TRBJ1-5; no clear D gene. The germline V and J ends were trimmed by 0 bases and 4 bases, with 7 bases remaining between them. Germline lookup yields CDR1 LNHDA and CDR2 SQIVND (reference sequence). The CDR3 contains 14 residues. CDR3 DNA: TGTGCCAGTAGTATAGAGGGGAATAATCAGCCCCAGCATTTT. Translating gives CASSIEGNNQPQHF.

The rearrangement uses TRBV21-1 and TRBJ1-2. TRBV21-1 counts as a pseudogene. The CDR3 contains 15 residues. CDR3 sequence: CASSSGGRSEYGYTF. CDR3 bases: TGTGCCAGCAGCAGTGGAGGAAGATCGGAGTATGGCTACACCTTC.

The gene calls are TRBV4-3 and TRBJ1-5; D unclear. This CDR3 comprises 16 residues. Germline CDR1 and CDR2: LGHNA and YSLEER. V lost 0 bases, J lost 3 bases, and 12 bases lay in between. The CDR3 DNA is TGCGCCAGCAGCCAAGAGTTGGCAGGAAACAATCAGCCCCAGCATTTT. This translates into CASSQELAGNNQPQHF.